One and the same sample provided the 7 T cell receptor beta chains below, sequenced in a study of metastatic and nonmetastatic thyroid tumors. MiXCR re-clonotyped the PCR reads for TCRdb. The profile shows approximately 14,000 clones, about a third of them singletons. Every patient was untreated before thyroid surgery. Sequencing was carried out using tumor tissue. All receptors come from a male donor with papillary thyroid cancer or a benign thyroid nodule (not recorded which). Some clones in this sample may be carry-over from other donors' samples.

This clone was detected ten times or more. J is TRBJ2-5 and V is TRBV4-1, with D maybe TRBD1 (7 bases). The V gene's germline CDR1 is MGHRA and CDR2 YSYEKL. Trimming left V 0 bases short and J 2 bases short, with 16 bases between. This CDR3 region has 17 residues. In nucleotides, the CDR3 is TGCGCCAGCAGCCAAGAGGAGGGACAGCCATTACAAGAGACCCAGTACTTC. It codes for CASSQEEGQPLQETQYF.

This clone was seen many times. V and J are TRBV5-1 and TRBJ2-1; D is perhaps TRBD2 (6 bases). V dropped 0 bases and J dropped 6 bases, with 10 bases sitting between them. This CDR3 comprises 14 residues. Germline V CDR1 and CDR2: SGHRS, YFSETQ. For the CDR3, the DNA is TGCGCCAGCAGCTTGGCTCTGGGGGGCAATGAGCAGTTCTTC. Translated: CASSLALGGNEQFF.

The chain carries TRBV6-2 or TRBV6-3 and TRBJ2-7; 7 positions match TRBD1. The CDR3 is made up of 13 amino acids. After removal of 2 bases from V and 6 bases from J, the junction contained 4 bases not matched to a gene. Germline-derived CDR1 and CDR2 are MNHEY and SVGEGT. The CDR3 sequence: CASSYGQVGEQYF. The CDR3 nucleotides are TGTGCCAGCAGTTACGGACAGGTCGGCGAGCAGTACTTC.

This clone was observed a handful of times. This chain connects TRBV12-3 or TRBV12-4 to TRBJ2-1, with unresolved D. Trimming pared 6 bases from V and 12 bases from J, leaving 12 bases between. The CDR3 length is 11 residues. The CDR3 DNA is TGTGCCAGCAGCCCTAATAGAGGGCAGTTCTTC. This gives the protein CASSPNRGQFF.

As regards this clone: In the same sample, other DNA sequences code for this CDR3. The CDR3 nucleotides are TGTGCCAGCAGCTCGTCAGGCACAGGGGGGCGCAATGGCTACACCTTC. It specifies CASSSSGTGGRNGYTF. The chain links TRBV11-1 to TRBJ1-2; 8 bases agree with TRBD1. Germline V gene lookup returns CDR1 SGHAT and CDR2 FQDESV (reference sequence). The CDR3 contains 16 residues. The J segment lost 6 bases and the V segment lost 4 bases, leaving 13 bases of the junction unmatched. Together with reference TRBV11-1 and TRBJ1-2, the CDR3 gives the full variable domain: EAEVAQSPRYKITEKSQAVAFWCDPISGHATLYWYRQILGQGPELLVQFQDESVVDDSQLPKDRFSAERLKGVDSTLKIQPAELGDSAMYLCASSSSGTGGRNGYTFGSGTRLTVV.

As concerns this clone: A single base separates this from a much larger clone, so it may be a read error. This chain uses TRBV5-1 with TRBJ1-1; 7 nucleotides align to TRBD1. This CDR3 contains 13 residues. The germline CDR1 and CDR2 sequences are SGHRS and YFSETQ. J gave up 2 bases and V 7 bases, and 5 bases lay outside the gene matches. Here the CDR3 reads CASQGQFNTEAFF. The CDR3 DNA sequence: TGCGCCAGCCAGGGACAGTTCAACACTGAAGCTTTCTTT.

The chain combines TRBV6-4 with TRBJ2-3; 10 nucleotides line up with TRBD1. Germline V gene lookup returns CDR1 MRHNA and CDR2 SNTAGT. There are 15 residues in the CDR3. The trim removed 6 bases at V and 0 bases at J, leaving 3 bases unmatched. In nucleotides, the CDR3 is TGTGCCAGCAGCGCGACAGGGGGCAGCACAGATACGCAGTATTTT. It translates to CASSATGGSTDTQYF.